This T cell receptor beta chain was observed in a study of T cells in Graves' hyperthyroidism and ophthalmopathy. RNA transcripts gave rise to amplified TCR beta CDR3 regions. A first-round RT-PCR of the TCR CDR3 used the HTBI primer set. TCRdb called the multiplex PCR reads again in MiXCR, with one record for every CDR3 protein. The sample carries some 600,000 distinct CDR3 sequences, 46% recorded once. The study enrolled patients aged 18 to 65 with newly diagnosed hyperthyroidism of under 2 months' duration. The sample holds many counts of this clonotype. The specimen was peripheral blood or thyroid tissue (not recorded which). The sequence was collected from a woman between 18 and 29 years old with Graves' hyperthyroidism.

The CDR3 DNA sequence: TGTGCCATCAGTGTGTCCCCTTCCTACGAGCAGTACTTC. This codes for CAISVSPSYEQYF. The J gene is TRBJ2-7, the V gene TRBV10-3; D is uncertain. Looked up from germline, CDR1 is ENHRY and CDR2 is SYGVKD. V shed 4 bases and J shed 1 base, with 8 bases lying between them. The CDR3 extends over 13 amino acids.